This T cell receptor beta chain was sequenced for a study of blood T cell repertoires in COVID-19. CDR3 length: 13 residues. V dropped 6 bases and J dropped 8; count of bases not matched to a gene: 7. Germline CDR1 MDHEN, CDR2 SYDVKM. TCRdb's copy holds only in-frame clones and misses some; the assay was immunoSEQ multiplex PCR. The sample holds approximately 350,000 clones, roughly 90% seen once. This clonotype was sampled from a woman aged 30 to 39 with COVID-19, enrolled during active disease. The material sequenced was peripheral blood. The rearrangement joins TRBV28 to TRBJ1-2; 9 bases fit TRBD1. This CDR3 is CASRPGQGEGYTF. The CDR3 nucleotides read TGTGCCAGCAGACCGGGACAGGGAGAGGGCTACACCTTC.